The entry below gives a single TCR beta chain sequence along with its context. This clone's antigen is unknown. The cohort comprised under 700 healthy bone marrow donors. At the time of sampling, every cohort member was nominally healthy, though immune exposures that went unrecorded were likely present. The donor tested CMV seronegative and was one of the 352 seronegative cohort members. Each donor provided a peripheral blood sample, and peripheral blood mononuclear cells were used for TCR beta sequencing. Genomic DNA extraction from the blood cell samples was performed with the Qiagen DNeasy Blood Extraction Kit. The sample comes from a study of cytomegalovirus exposure and HLA in healthy donors (dated by TCRdb to about 2017). At the level of the whole study: An earlier analysis of about 530 of the donors reported about 260 Gb of sequence data and 117 million unique TCR beta sequences obtained from 150 million to 200 million T cells. Approximately 330 gigabases of sequencing data and roughly 80 million unique TCR sequences made up an early release that covered about 640 HLA-typed donors. The genetic ancestry cluster associated with self-reported Caucasian donors included about four fifths of the approximately 410 genotyped donors. The aim of the study was to test whether cataloging public T cell receptors could identify signatures of past pathogen exposure. Using immunosequencing, the study profiled T cell repertoires from 666 subjects and related those repertoires to cytomegalovirus serostatus. A separate validation cohort of 100 to 150 different subjects was used in addition to the 666-subject first cohort. The study combined high-throughput TCR immunosequencing, statistical association of individual TCRs with disease status, and machine learning to predict cytomegalovirus infection status. A later analysis re-examined previously published TCR beta repertoires from over 500 donors and added high-resolution HLA genotyping to investigate patterns of TCR occurrence. Rather than drawing on any new phenotypic data, the later analysis identified candidate immune exposures from TCR beta sequences and the way those sequences occurred across donors. To decide whether each TCR beta V gene segment behaved as functional or pseudogenic, an earlier analysis of nearly 600 of the donors relied on high-throughput TCR beta sequencing. Alongside the repertoire data, information on donor age, sex, ethnicity and CMV serostatus was compiled. In a later genetic analysis, genome-wide SNP genotypes for about 55% of the roughly 700 donors were used, and that subset was treated as a discovery cohort. Every discovery cohort repertoire had been produced on one sequencing platform. HLA typing covered class I and class II loci at four-digit resolution. The number of typed donors differed by locus: about 629-630 for A, B, C, DRB1 and DQB1; some 500 for DQA1; some 590 for DPA1; and roughly 470 for DPB1. About five DR-DQ haplotypes were handled as single units for association and clustering, since linkage in the cohort was strong. On average, over 200,000 unique TCR beta nucleotide sequences were sequenced per donor among several hundred genotyped donors of the cohort, with 15% to 20% of those sequences being non-productive.

Sequences MGHRA (CDR1) and YSYEKL (CDR2) are obtained from the germline V gene. Measured from the cysteine to the phenylalanine, the CDR3 is 16 residues long. Only the CDR3 DNA stays, 48 bases, in frame from base 1. V lost 4 bases and J lost 7 bases; the stretch between them is 19 bases long. The library was produced with the immunoSEQ multiplex PCR assay. For the multiplex PCR, a mixture combining 60 forward primers for TCR Vbeta segments and 13 reverse primers for TCR Jbeta segments was used. The CDR3 region of rearranged TCR beta genes was amplified from genomic DNA by a multiplex PCR assay. On the Illumina HiSeq System, the amplified TCR beta libraries were sequenced as 87-base-pair reads. In the source study's methods: Across the 500 to 750 repertoires, a later analysis counted about 81 million unique TCR beta chains, around 11 million of which were shared by at least two donors. A nearest-neighbor algorithm error-corrected the raw reads and collapsed the reads into unique sequences, merging closely related sequences to remove PCR and sequencing errors. To assign V, D and J gene segments, CDR3 sequences were aligned to IMGT reference sequences. For a sequence to be retained, at least a six-nucleotide match to both a V gene segment and a J gene segment was required. A rearrangement was called productive if the CDR3 had no stop codons and remained in frame with V and J, and every other rearrangement was called non-productive. CDR3 was defined by IMGT convention, running from the second conserved V-encoded cysteine to the conserved J-encoded phenylalanine. Sequences without an unambiguous match to a single V gene segment were excluded from the earlier analysis of about 600 of the donors. In an earlier analysis of several hundred of the donors, V segments were called functional above 56.7% productive rearrangements and were called segregating when the between-donor standard deviation exceeded 5%. A statistical classification framework was built to diagnose cytomegalovirus status from the catalog of TCR beta chain sequences. In a later analysis, TCR nucleotide sequences were compared against IMGT/GENE-DB human TR gene sequences so that V and J genes could be assigned. Using the TCRdist pipeline, a later analysis assigned CDR3 sequences along with most-parsimonious VDJ recombination scenarios. A later analysis defined each TCR beta chain by its CDR3 amino acid sequence plus V-gene family, and excluded reads lacking a unique V-gene family. In a later analysis, some 600 highly shared, low-generation-probability nucleotide sequences were removed to address suspected cross-contamination and a sequencing artifact. A later analysis calculated a clonal expansion index for each public chain from normalized within-repertoire ranks of inferred template counts. A later analysis computed generation probabilities with a VDJ recombination model fitted to out-of-frame rearrangements, and checked the results against IGoR. In a later analysis, hypergeometric tests were used to score TCR-TCR, TCR-HLA and TCR-CMV co-occurrence, with a repertoire-size bias correction applied to TCR pairs. False discovery rates were estimated in a later analysis by permuting HLA or CMV assignments 20 times. In a later analysis, co-occurring TCRs were grouped using DBSCAN, with TCRdist sequence similarity added in when clustering inside HLA-allele-positive subsets. Repertoires with fewer than 30,000 or more than 120,000 public chains were left out of co-occurrence clustering, as were about 5 repertoires with anomalous nucleotide sharing. The immuneACCESS repertoire file appears here via TCRdb, limited to in-frame rearrangements. These files lack a portion of the clones; in checked studies, under half of the deficit traces to unresolved V genes, and the cause of the others is not known. V and J calls and clone size are as listed in that table; D and trimming were resolved from the DNA. The sample table gives 45,000 to 60,000 clones. The ten largest clonotypes hold less than 4.5% of the sample.

Study-wide conclusions, independent of this receptor: Because HLA typing was unavailable for some donors at each locus, only the typed subset was used in association tests. Because the 87-base-pair reads could not distinguish some IMGT-functional V segments, including TRBV6-2 and TRBV6-3, those segments were excluded. For the cohort, immune exposure information was limited to CMV serostatus. Three of the identified cytomegalovirus-associated TCR beta chains were confirmed in vitro to be specific for cytomegalovirus antigens. Presence/absence analyses assumed roughly uniform sequencing depth across donors, an assumption that may not hold. The cohort was sequenced for TCR beta chains only, and without alpha or paired-chain data the features that could be detected were limited. Most TCR sequences were observed very rarely across donors, whereas some public TCRs were present in many individuals. At a false discovery rate of 0.05, a later analysis linked about 16,000 TCR beta sequences to specific HLA alleles. The authors suggested that the approach could potentially be generalized to other disease states and immunological phenotypes. A cluster of highly shared sequence variants was judged likely to represent a technical artifact of the sequencing pipeline. The study gave a list of about 170 TCR beta chains associated with cytomegalovirus. A further reported finding was that TCR beta sequences accurately predicted the HLA-A and HLA-B alleles for most subjects in the first cohort. An earlier analysis of roughly 570 of the donors showed that most TCR beta V segments appeared in productive rearrangements either about 87% or about 30% of the time, which broadly matched IMGT annotations. Assigning TCR associations to individual alleles was difficult when HLA alleles, especially DR and DQ, strongly co-occurred. In a later analysis, several top co-occurrence clusters were reported to appear linked to parvovirus B19, influenza, CMV and Epstein-Barr virus. Correlated functional status among segregating V segments might be attributable to linkage disequilibrium, but an unknown experimental factor could not be ruled out. The classifier was reported to diagnose cytomegalovirus status with high specificity and sensitivity in both the original cohort and the validation cohort. V-gene and J-gene trimming of TCR beta chains was associated with a missense DCLRE1C variant in a later genetic analysis, and the association was replicated in an independent cohort. Because counts were too low, some 16 rarely observed V segments, including chromosome 9 orphons, were excluded from the earlier analysis of several hundred of the donors. According to a later analysis, TCR association rates differed among HLA loci, with DRB1 alleles showing the most associated TCRs and HLA-C alleles showing the fewest. A later genetic analysis reported fewer N-insertions in productive TCRs among donors in an Asian-associated ancestry cluster than the roughly 620-donor mean. According to a later analysis, most CMV-associated TCR beta chains appeared to be HLA-restricted, and the HLA associations seemed to be driven largely by CMV exposure. In a later analysis, HLA-associated TCR beta chains were found to be more clonally expanded and to have lower generation probabilities than equally common non-associated chains.

The origin of this receptor is a male donor in good health and CMV-seronegative. The sample was PBMCs. The rearranged segments are TRBV4-1 and TRBJ1-4, with TRBD1 as a weak D call on 6 bases. The CDR3 has the sequence CASSPPTTGVGEKLFF. Here is the DNA: TGCGCCAGCAGCCCTCCAACGACAGGAGTGGGTGAAAAACTGTTTTTT.